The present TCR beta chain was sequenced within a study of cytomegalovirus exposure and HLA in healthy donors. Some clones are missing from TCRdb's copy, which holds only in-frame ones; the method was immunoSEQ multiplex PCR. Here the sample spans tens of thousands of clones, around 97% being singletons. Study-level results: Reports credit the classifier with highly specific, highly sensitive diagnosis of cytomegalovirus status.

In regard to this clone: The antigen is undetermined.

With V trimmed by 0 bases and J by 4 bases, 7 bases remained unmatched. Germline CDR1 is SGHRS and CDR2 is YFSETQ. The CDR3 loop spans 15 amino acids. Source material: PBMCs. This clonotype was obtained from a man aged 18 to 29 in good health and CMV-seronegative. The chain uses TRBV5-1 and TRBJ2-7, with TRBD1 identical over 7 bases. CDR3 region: CASSLAPTGKYEQYF. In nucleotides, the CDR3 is TGCGCCAGCAGCTTGGCGCCGACAGGGAAGTACGAGCAGTACTTC.